This TCR beta chain was retrieved from a study of response to subunit inactivated influenza vaccine. Study results and limitations: Each seasonal influenza vaccination recruits few new T cells, the authors suggested.

The germline V gene encodes CDR1 KGHSH and CDR2 LQKENI. Trimming took off 4 bases at V and 4 bases at J, with 5 bases between the two ends. The CDR3 is 12 amino acids. Regarding this clonotype: Antigen: not known.

MiXCR, applied by TCRdb to the RT-PCR reads, yields one record per CDR3 protein. The sample records 700,000 to 800,000 distinct CDR3 sequences, around 18% being singletons. The sample in question was PBMCs from blood, obtained about 5 days after vaccination. The receptor's source is a man in his forties or fifties who received an inactivated influenza vaccine. The chain recombines TRBV18 with TRBJ1-5; maybe TRBD1 (5 bases). Written as DNA, the CDR3 is TGTGCCAGCTCACGACAGAATCAGCCCCAGCATTTT. This encodes CASSRQNQPQHF.